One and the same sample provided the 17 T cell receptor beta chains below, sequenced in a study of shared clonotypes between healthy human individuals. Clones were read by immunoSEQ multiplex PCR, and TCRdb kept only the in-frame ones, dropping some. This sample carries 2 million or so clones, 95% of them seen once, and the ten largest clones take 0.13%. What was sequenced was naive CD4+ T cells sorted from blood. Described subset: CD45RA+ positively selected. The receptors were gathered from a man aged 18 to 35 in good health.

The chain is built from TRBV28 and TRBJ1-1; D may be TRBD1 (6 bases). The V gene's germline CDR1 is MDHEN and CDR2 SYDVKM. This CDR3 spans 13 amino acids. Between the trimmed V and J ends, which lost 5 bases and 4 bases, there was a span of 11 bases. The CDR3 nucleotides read TGTGCCAGCAGTGCGACAGGATTCACTGAAGCTTTCTTT. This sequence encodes CASSATGFTEAFF.

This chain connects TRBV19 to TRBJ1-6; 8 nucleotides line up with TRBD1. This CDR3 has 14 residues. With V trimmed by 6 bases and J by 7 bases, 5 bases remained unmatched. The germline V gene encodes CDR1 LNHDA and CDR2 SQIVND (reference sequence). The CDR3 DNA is TGTGCCAGTAGCGCGGACAGGGTAAATTCACCCCTCCACTTT. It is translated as CASSADRVNSPLHF. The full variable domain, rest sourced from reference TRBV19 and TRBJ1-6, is DGGITQSPKYLFRKEGQNVTLSCEQNLNHDAMYWYRQDPGQGLRLIYYSQIVNDFQKGDIAEGYSVSREKKESFPLTVTSAQKNPTAFYLCASSADRVNSPLHFGNGTRLTVT.

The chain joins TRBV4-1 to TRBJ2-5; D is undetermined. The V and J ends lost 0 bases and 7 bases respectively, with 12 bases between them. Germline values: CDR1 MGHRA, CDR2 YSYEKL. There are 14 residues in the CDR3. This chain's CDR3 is CASSQEPGFGTQYF. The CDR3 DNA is TGCGCCAGCAGCCAAGAACCCGGGTTCGGGACCCAGTACTTC.

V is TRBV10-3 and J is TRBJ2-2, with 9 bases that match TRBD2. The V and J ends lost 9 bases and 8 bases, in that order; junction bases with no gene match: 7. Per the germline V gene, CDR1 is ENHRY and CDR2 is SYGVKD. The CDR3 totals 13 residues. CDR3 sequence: CAMGTSLPGELFF. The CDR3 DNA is TGTGCCATGGGGACTAGCTTACCGGGGGAGCTGTTTTTT.

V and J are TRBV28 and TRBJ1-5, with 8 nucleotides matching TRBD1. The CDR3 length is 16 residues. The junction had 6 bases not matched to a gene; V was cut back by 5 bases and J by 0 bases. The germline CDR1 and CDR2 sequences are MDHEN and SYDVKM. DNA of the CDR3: TGTGCCAGCAGTCACCAGGGGGCCGGTAGCAATCAGCCCCAGCATTTT. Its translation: CASSHQGAGSNQPQHF.

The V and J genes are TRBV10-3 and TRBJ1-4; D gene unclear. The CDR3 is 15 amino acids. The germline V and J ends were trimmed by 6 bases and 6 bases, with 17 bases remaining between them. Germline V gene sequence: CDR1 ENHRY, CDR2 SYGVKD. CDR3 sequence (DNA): TGTGCCATCAGGAAGACCCCGAACGTTGATGAAAAACTGTTTTTT. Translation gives CAIRKTPNVDEKLFF.

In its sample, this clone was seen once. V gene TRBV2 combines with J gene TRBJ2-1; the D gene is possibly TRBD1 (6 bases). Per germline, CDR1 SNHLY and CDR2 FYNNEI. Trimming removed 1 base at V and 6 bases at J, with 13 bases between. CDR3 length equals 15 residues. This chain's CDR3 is CASSEGGLFGNEQFF. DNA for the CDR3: TGTGCCAGCAGTGAAGGGGGGCTCTTTGGCAATGAGCAGTTCTTC.

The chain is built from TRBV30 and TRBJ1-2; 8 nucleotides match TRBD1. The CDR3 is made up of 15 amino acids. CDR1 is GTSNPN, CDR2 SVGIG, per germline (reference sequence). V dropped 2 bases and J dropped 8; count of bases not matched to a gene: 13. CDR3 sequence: CAWSYPVGTGGGYTF. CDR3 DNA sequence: TGTGCCTGGAGTTACCCCGTCGGGACAGGAGGCGGCTACACCTTC.

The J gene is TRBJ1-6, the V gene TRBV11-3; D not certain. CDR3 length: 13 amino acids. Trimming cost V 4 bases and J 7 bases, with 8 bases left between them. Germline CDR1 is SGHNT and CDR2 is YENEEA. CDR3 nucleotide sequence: TGTGCCAGCAGCTCGAATCCGAATTCACCCCTCCACTTT. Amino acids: CASSSNPNSPLHF. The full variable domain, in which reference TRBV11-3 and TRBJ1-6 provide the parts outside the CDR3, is EAGVVQSPRYKIIEKKQPVAFWCNPISGHNTLYWYLQNLGQGPELLIRYENEEAVDDSQLPKDRFSAERLKGVDSTLKIQPAELGDSAVYLCASSSNPNSPLHFGNGTRLTVT.

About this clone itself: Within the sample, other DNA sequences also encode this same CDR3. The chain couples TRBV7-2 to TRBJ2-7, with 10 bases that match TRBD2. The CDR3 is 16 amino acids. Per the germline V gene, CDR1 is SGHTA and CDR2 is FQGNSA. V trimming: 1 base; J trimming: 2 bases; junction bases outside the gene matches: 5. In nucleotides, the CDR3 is TGTGCCAGCAGCTTAGTCGGCCTAGCGGGAGCCTACGAGCAGTACTTC. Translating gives CASSLVGLAGAYEQYF.

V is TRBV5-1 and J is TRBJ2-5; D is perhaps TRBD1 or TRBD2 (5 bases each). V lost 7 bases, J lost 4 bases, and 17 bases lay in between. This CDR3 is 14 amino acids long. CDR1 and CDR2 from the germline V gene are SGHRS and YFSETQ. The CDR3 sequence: CASYIGGGRETQYF. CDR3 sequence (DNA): TGCGCCAGCTATATCGGTGGGGGTCGAGAGACCCAGTACTTC.

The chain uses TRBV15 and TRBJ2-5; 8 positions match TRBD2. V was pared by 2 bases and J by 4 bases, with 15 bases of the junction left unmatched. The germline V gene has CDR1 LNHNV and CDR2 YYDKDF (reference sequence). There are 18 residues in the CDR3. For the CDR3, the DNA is TGTGCCACCAGCAGACAACCTCTTACGGGGGGGCTGGCAGAGACCCAGTACTTC. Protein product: CATSRQPLTGGLAETQYF.

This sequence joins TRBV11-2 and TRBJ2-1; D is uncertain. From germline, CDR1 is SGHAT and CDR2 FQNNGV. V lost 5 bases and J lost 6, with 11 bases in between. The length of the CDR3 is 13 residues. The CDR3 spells CASSPSLGNEQFF. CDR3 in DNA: TGTGCCAGCAGCCCCAGCCTCGGCAATGAGCAGTTCTTC.

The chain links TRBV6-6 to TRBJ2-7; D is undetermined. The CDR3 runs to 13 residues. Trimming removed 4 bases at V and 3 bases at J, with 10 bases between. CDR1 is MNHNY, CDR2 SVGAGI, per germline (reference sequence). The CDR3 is CASSFNYLYEQYF. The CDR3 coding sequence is TGTGCCAGCAGTTTTAACTACCTCTACGAGCAGTACTTC.

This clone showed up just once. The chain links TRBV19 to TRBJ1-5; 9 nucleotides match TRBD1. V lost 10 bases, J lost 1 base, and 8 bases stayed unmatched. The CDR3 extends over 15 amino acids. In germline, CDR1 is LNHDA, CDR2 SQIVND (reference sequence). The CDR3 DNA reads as TGTGCCACCAAGGACAGGGGCCGGAGCAATCAGCCCCAGCATTTT. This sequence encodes CATKDRGRSNQPQHF. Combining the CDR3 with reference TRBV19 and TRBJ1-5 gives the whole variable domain DGGITQSPKYLFRKEGQNVTLSCEQNLNHDAMYWYRQDPGQGLRLIYYSQIVNDFQKGDIAEGYSVSREKKESFPLTVTSAQKNPTAFYLCATKDRGRSNQPQHFGDGTRLSIL.

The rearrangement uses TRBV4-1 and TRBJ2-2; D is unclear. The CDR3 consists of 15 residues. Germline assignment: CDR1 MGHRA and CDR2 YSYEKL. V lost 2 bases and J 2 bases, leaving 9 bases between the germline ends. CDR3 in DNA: TGCGCCAGCAGCCAATCCTCCCATAACACCGGGGAGCTGTTTTTT. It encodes CASSQSSHNTGELFF.

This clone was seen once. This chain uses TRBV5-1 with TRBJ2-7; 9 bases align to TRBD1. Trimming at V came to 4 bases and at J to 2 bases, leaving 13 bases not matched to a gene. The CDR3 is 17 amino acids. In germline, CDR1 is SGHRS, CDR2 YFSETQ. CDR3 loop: CASSDPSRGQGAYEQYF. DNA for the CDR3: TGCGCCAGCAGCGATCCCTCCCGGGGACAGGGCGCCTACGAGCAGTACTTC.